The entry below gives a single TCR beta chain sequence along with its context. The CDR3 is made up of 15 amino acids. Trimming at V came to 2 bases and at J to 3 bases, leaving 5 bases not matched to a gene. The V gene's germline CDR1 is SGHDT and CDR2 YYEEEE. In the study's own analysis: Scientists estimated how many nucleated cells there were by amplifying reference gene primers. Sequencing was performed with immunoSEQ multiplex PCR; in TCRdb, only in-frame clones are kept and a portion is missing. V, J and clone size are taken as reported in that table, and D and trimming were inferred from the DNA itself. Counted here are around 280,000 clones, approximately 86% occurring once; the ten biggest clones make up 2.2%. The source of the sample is a study of blood T cell repertoires in COVID-19. Study overall: T cells, B-cell-depleted T cells, or PBMCs provided the cDNA or gDNA that served as material.

The V gene is TRBV5-6, the J gene TRBJ1-5, with 7 positions matching TRBD1. This TCR came from a woman between 45 and 65 years old who had recovered from COVID-19. Sequenced sample: peripheral blood. CDR3 loop: CASSLGTEANQPQHF. The DNA for the CDR3 is TGTGCCAGCAGCTTAGGGACAGAGGCCAATCAGCCCCAGCATTTT.